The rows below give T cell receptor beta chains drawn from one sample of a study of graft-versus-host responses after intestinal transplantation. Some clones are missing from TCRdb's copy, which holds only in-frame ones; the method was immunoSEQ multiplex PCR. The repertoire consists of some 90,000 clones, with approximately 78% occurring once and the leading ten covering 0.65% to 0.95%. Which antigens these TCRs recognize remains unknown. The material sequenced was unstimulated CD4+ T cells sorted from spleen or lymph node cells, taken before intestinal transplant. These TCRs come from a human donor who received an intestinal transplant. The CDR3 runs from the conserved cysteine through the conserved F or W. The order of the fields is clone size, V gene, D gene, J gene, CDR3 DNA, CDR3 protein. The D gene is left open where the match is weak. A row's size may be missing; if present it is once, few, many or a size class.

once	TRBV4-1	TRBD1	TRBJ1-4	TGCGCCAGCAGCCTGGATCCCAACCGACAGGGGACTAATGAAAAACTGTTTTTT	CASSLDPNRQGTNEKLFF
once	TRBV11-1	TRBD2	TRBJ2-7	TGTGCCAGCAGCTTTCGGCGGGGGGGGGAATACGAGCAGTACTTC	CASSFRRGGEYEQYF
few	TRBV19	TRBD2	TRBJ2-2	TGTGCCAGTACATTACGGGGGGCGAACACCGGGGAGCTGTTTTTT	CASTLRGANTGELFF
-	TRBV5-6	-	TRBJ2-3	TGTGCCAGCAGCTTAAAAGGGGCAGATACGCAGTATTTT	CASSLKGADTQYF
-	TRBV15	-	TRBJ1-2	TGTGCCACCAGCACTCGAGCGACAGGCTATGGCTACACCTTC	CATSTRATGYGYTF
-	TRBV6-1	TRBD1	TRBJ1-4	TGTGCCAGCAGTACAGGGGCAACTAATGAAAAACTGTTTTTT	CASSTGATNEKLFF
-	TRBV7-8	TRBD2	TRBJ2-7	TGTGCCAGCAGCTTAGGGGTAGCGGGAGGGCTGGGCGAGCAGTACTTC	CASSLGVAGGLGEQYF
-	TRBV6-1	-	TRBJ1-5	TGTGCCAGCAGTGACAGGTCCTTCAATCAGCCCCAGCATTTT	CASSDRSFNQPQHF
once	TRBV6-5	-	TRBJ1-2	TGTGCCAGCAGCCCGGGGGGCGGCGTGGGGTATGGCTACACCTTC	CASSPGGGVGYGYTF
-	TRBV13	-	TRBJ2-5	TGTGCCAGCAGCCTAACTACCGGGGGCCAAGAGACCCAGTACTTC	CASSLTTGGQETQYF
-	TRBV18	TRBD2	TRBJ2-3	TGTGCCAGCTCAACCCGGAGAGGCGGGAGTACGAATACGCAGTATTTT	CASSTRRGGSTNTQYF
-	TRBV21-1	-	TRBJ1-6	TGTGCCAGCAGCAGAGCCGACAGTCGCAAGAGCTCCTATAATTCACCCCTCCACTTT	CASSRADSRKSSYNSPLHF
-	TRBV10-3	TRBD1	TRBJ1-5	TGTGCCATCACCCGGGACAGGGTTCAGCCCCAGCATTTT	CAITRDRVQPQHF
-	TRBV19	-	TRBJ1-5	TGTGCCAGTAGTATGGCGGGGGACGGCAATCAGCCCCAGCATTTT	CASSMAGDGNQPQHF
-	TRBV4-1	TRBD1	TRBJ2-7	TGCGCCAGCAGCCAGTCAGGGGGCGCGCAGTACTTC	CASSQSGGAQYF
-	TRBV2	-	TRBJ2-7	TGTGCCAGCAGTGACTGGGGAGGGGGACGTGACGAGCAGTACTTC	CASSDWGGGRDEQYF
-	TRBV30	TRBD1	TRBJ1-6	TGTGCCTGGAGTGTACAGGGGAATTCACCCCTCCACTTT	CAWSVQGNSPLHF
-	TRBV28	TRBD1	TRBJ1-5	TGTGCCAGCAGTTTCTCACAGGGGACTGATCAGCCCCAGCATTTT	CASSFSQGTDQPQHF
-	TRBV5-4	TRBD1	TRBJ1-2	TGTGCCAGCAGCTCGACCGGGACAGTCTATGGCTACACCTTC	CASSSTGTVYGYTF
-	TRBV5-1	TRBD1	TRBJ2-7	TGCGCCAGCAGCTTGTTGGGACAGGGCAACGAGCAGTACTTC	CASSLLGQGNEQYF
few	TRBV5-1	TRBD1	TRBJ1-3	TGCGCCAGCAGCTTGGAACCAGGGGGGTACACTGGAAACACCATATATTTT	CASSLEPGGYTGNTIYF
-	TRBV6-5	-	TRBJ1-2	TGTGCCAGCAGCAAAGACAGATCCTATGGCTACACCTTC	CASSKDRSYGYTF
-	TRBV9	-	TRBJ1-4	TGTGCCAGCAGCGCCAGGGTTGCAACTAATGAAAAACTGTTTTTT	CASSARVATNEKLFF
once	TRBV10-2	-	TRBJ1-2	TGCGCCAGCAGTGAGCATGCAGGGGTCTATGGCTACACCTTC	CASSEHAGVYGYTF
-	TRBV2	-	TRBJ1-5	TGTGCCAGCAGTGATTCGGGGGGCCATCAGCCCCAGCATTTT	CASSDSGGHQPQHF
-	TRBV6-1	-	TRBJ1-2	TGTGCTTCCATCCGGGGCTATGGCTACACCTTC	CASIRGYGYTF
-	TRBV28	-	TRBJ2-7	TGTGCCAGCAGATTGGGCCCTCTCTACGAGCAGTACTTC	CASRLGPLYEQYF
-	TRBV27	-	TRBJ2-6	TGTGCCAGCAGTTTACCAGGGGTCGGGGCCAACGTCCTGACTTTC	CASSLPGVGANVLTF
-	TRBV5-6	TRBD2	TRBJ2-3	TGTGCCAGCAGCTTGGCGCTAGCGGGATCAACAGATACGCAGTATTTT	CASSLALAGSTDTQYF
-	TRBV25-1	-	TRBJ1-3	TGTGCCAGCACGCGACGGGTGAGCTCTGGAAACACCATATATTTT	CASTRRVSSGNTIYF
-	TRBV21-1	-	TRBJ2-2	TGTGCCAGCAGCAACCAGCAGGGCACCGGGGAGCTGTTTTTT	CASSNQQGTGELFF
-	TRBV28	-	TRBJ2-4	TGTGCCAGCAGTCGTACTTATCTAGCCAAAAACATTCAGTACTTC	CASSRTYLAKNIQYF
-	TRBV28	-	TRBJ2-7	TGTGCCAGCAGTTTACTAACCTACGAGCAGTACTTC	CASSLLTYEQYF
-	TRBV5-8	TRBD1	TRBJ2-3	TGTGCCAGCGAGGGGGCGGCTGATACGCAGTATTTT	CASEGAADTQYF
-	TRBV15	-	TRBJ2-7	TGTGCCACCAGCAGAGACAGGGCACCTGGGGAGCAGTACTTC	CATSRDRAPGEQYF
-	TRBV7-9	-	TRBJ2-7	TGTGCCAGCAGCCCCAGGTACTACGAGCAGTACTTC	CASSPRYYEQYF
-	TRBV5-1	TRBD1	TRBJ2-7	TGCGCCAGCAGCTCGTGGACAGGGTCCGAGCAGTACTTC	CASSSWTGSEQYF
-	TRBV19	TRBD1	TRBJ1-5	TGTGCCAGTAGTATTTGGCAGGGGGGCAATCAGCCCCAGCATTTT	CASSIWQGGNQPQHF
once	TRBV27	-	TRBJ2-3	TGTGCCAGCAGTTTATTTCCTGCGGGTGTGGGCACAGATACGCAGTATTTT	CASSLFPAGVGTDTQYF
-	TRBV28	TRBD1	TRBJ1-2	TGTGCCAGCGGGTCGCAGGGGGCGTCTTTCTATGGCTACACCTTC	CASGSQGASFYGYTF
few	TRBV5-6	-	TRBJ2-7	TGTGCCAGCAGCCCCCGGGTCACAACCGTTCGTGAGCAGTACTTC	CASSPRVTTVREQYF
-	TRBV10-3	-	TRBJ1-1	TGTGCCATCAACGGCCGACGAGGAACTGAAGCTTTCTTT	CAINGRRGTEAFF
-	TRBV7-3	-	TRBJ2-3	TGTGCCAGCAGCTCCCACTCTACTCTGCGAGATACGCAGTATTTT	CASSSHSTLRDTQYF
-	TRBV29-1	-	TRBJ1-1	TGCAGCGTGTCGGAGGTGAACACTGAAGCTTTCTTT	CSVSEVNTEAFF
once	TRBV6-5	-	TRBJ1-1	TGTGCCAGCAGTGCCGGTCCGTTGAACACTGAAGCTTTCTTT	CASSAGPLNTEAFF
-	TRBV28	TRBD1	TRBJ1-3	TGTGCCAGCAGTTTGGGGACAGGGATGGGGGACACCATATATTTT	CASSLGTGMGDTIYF
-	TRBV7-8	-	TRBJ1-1	TGTGCCAGCAGCCCAGGGGAATCGGCTTTCTTT	CASSPGESAFF
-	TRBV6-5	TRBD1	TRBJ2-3	TGTGCCAGCAGTGACAGGGGGCCCACAGATACGCAGTATTTT	CASSDRGPTDTQYF
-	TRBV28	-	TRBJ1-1	TGTGCCAGCAACAGCTTGAACACTGAAGCTTTCTTT	CASNSLNTEAFF